Listed below are T cell receptor beta chains from one sample, sequenced in a study of T cell responses to AZD1222 COVID-19 vaccine. Using immunoSEQ multiplex PCR, the repertoire was profiled, and TCRdb retains in-frame clones only, with some absent. The data show 50,000 to 55,000 clones, approximately 90% seen once. Sequenced material: peripheral blood, taken 28 days after the second AZD1222 dose. The receptors here all came from an adult who received the AZD1222 COVID-19 vaccine. The CDR3 runs from the conserved cysteine through the conserved F or W. A D gene is named only where the DNA matches it firmly. Some rows mark clone size as missing; the rest say once, few, many or name a class of expanded clone.

j_call | v_call | clone_size | d_call | cdr3_nt | cdr3_aa
TRBJ1-5 | TRBV28 | - | - | TGTGCCAGCAGTCAGGTGAATCAGCCCCAGCATTTT | CASSQVNQPQHF
TRBJ2-3 | TRBV7-3 | - | TRBD2 | TGTGCCAGCAGCGTCCTAGCGGGATCGGCAGATACGCAGTATTTT | CASSVLAGSADTQYF
TRBJ2-6 | TRBV15 | - | - | TGTGCCACCAGCAGAGATGTCGTTGGCGCTGGGGCCAACGTCCTGACTTTC | CATSRDVVGAGANVLTF
TRBJ2-3 | TRBV2 | - | TRBD1 | TGTGCCAGCAACCGGGACAGGGGACCAGATACGCAGTATTTT | CASNRDRGPDTQYF
TRBJ2-7 | TRBV5-1 | - | - | TGCGCCAGCAGCTTGGAGGGGGTAAGCTCCTACGAGCAGTACTTC | CASSLEGVSSYEQYF
TRBJ1-2 | TRBV4-1 | - | TRBD1 | TGCGCCAGCAGCCAAGATTATGGGACAGGGTATGGCTACACCTTC | CASSQDYGTGYGYTF
TRBJ1-4 | TRBV20-1 | few | - | TGCAGTGCTAGTCCCGGAGCTAATGAAAAACTGTTTTTT | CSASPGANEKLFF
TRBJ1-5 | TRBV18 | few | TRBD1 | TGTGCCAGCTCACCGGACAGGGGTTCCAATCAGCCCCAGCATTTT | CASSPDRGSNQPQHF
TRBJ1-4 | TRBV5-1 | - | TRBD1 | TGCGCCAGCAGCCCGGGGGACAGTTCAACTAATGAAAAACTGTTTTTT | CASSPGDSSTNEKLFF
TRBJ2-2 | TRBV3-1/TRBV3-2 | - | - | TGTGCCAGCAGCCAAGCTTCCACCGGGGAGCTGTTTTTT | CASSQASTGELFF
TRBJ2-7 | TRBV18 | - | TRBD1 | TGTGCCAGCTCACCAGACAGGGGGGCCTACGAGCAGTACTTC | CASSPDRGAYEQYF
TRBJ1-2 | TRBV19 | - | - | TGTGCCAGTAGTCCGATGGACGGAGCTAACTATGGCTACACCTTC | CASSPMDGANYGYTF
TRBJ1-2 | TRBV6-5 | once | - | TGTGCCAGCAGCTACCTCTATGGCTACACCTTC | CASSYLYGYTF
TRBJ2-7 | TRBV27 | - | - | TGTGCCAGCAGTTTATGGGATTCCTACGAGCAGTACTTC | CASSLWDSYEQYF
TRBJ2-1 | TRBV29-1 | - | TRBD1 | TGCAGCGCCGCGGACAGGGGGGCTGAGCAGTTCTTC | CSAADRGAEQFF
TRBJ2-7 | TRBV7-9 | - | TRBD2 | TGTGCCAGCAGCTCGGGAGGCATCTCCTACGAGCAGTACTTC | CASSSGGISYEQYF
TRBJ1-1 | TRBV7-9 | - | - | TGTGCCAGCAGCTTTCTAGTGAACACTGAAGCTTTCTTT | CASSFLVNTEAFF
TRBJ2-3 | TRBV5-1 | - | - | TGCGCCAGCAGCCGGGACAGCACAGATACGCAGTATTTT | CASSRDSTDTQYF
TRBJ2-4 | TRBV1 | few | - | TGCACCAGCAGCCAAGAAGGGAGCGGTAAAAACATTCAGTACTTC | CTSSQEGSGKNIQYF
TRBJ2-7 | TRBV28 | once | - | TGTGCCAGCAGCCCCCAGGGCCCTGGCTCCTACGAGCAGTACTTC | CASSPQGPGSYEQYF
TRBJ1-4 | TRBV19 | - | TRBD1 | TGTGCCAGTAGCTCCGGGACAGCACGTGAAAAACTGTTTTTT | CASSSGTAREKLFF
TRBJ1-5 | TRBV6-1 | once | - | TGTGCCAGCAGTGAGGCCGGGGGCGGCAATCAGCCCCAGCATTTT | CASSEAGGGNQPQHF
TRBJ2-3 | TRBV19 | - | TRBD1 | TGTGCCAGTAGTATAGGACAGGGAAGAAACTTTGCGGATACGCAGTATTTT | CASSIGQGRNFADTQYF
TRBJ2-7 | TRBV9 | - | - | TGTGCCAGCAGCGTAGGCCCCCACACCTACGAGCAGTACTTC | CASSVGPHTYEQYF
TRBJ2-5 | TRBV19 | - | - | TGTGCCAGTAGTATCGGCAGGGAGGAGACCCAGTACTTC | CASSIGREETQYF
TRBJ2-3 | TRBV29-1 | few | TRBD2 | TGCAGCGCGAGAGGGAGGGTCGGCTCAGATACGCAGTATTTT | CSARGRVGSDTQYF
TRBJ2-7 | TRBV18 | once | - | TGTGCCAGCTCACCACCCCAGGGTTGGGGCGAGCAGTACTTC | CASSPPQGWGEQYF
TRBJ1-6 | TRBV5-6 | few | - | TGTGCCAGCAGCTCCGGGACGGCCTATAATTCACCCCTCCACTTT | CASSSGTAYNSPLHF
TRBJ2-1 | TRBV6-9 | - | TRBD1 | TGTGCCAGCAGTTACCAGACAGGGTTCGATGAGCAGTTCTTC | CASSYQTGFDEQFF
TRBJ2-1 | TRBV9 | - | TRBD2 | TGTGCCAGCAGCCCCTGGGGGGGGACTAGCGGGTCTCTCGGCAATGAGCAGTTCTTC | CASSPWGGTSGSLGNEQFF
TRBJ2-7 | TRBV7-8 | - | - | TGTGCCAGCAGCGGGAGGGGGTGGAACGAGCAGTACTTC | CASSGRGWNEQYF
TRBJ2-1 | TRBV11-3 | - | TRBD2 | TGTGCCAGCAGCCCGAGCGGGAGCCACTCCTACAATGAGCAGTTCTTC | CASSPSGSHSYNEQFF
TRBJ1-5 | TRBV19 | - | - | TGTGCCAGTATTAAGGACCCGGGGAATCAGCCCCAGCATTTT | CASIKDPGNQPQHF
TRBJ1-1 | TRBV5-1 | - | - | TGCGCCAGCAGCTTGTCCAATAAGACAGTCCAGAACACTGAAGCTTTCTTT | CASSLSNKTVQNTEAFF
TRBJ2-2 | TRBV24-1 | - | - | TGTGCCACCAGTGATTTGTATGGTACCGGGGAGCTGTTTTTT | CATSDLYGTGELFF
TRBJ1-2 | TRBV6-5 | few | TRBD1 | TGTGCCAGCACCAGACAGGGGCAAAACTATGGCTACACCTTC | CASTRQGQNYGYTF
TRBJ2-3 | TRBV7-2 | - | TRBD2 | TGTGCCAGACCGGGGACTAGCGACACAGATACGCAGTATTTT | CARPGTSDTDTQYF
TRBJ2-3 | TRBV14 | - | - | TGTGCCAGCAGCCAAGATCGGGGCAGGCACACAGATACGCAGTATTTT | CASSQDRGRHTDTQYF
TRBJ1-2 | TRBV19 | - | - | TGTGCCAGTAGCCCCCGGACACTGGAGGGCTATGGCTACACCTTC | CASSPRTLEGYGYTF
TRBJ1-4 | TRBV19 | - | - | TGTGCCAGTAGTATAGAAGTAACGATTTCAGCTGAAAAACTGTTTTTT | CASSIEVTISAEKLFF
TRBJ2-7 | TRBV5-1 | few | - | TGCGCCAGCAAGCTAGTGACAGGCGCACCCTACGAGCAGTACTTC | CASKLVTGAPYEQYF
TRBJ1-3 | TRBV21-1 | - | - | TGTGCCACCCCCCGGGTAGCGTCCTCTGGAAACACCATATATTTT | CATPRVASSGNTIYF
TRBJ1-5 | TRBV5-4 | - | TRBD1 | TGTGCCAGCAGCCCAGACAGGGCTCAGCCCCAGCATTTT | CASSPDRAQPQHF
TRBJ2-3 | TRBV2 | - | - | TGTGCCAGCAGTGTGGCAGGGCCACGGAATACGCAGTATTTT | CASSVAGPRNTQYF